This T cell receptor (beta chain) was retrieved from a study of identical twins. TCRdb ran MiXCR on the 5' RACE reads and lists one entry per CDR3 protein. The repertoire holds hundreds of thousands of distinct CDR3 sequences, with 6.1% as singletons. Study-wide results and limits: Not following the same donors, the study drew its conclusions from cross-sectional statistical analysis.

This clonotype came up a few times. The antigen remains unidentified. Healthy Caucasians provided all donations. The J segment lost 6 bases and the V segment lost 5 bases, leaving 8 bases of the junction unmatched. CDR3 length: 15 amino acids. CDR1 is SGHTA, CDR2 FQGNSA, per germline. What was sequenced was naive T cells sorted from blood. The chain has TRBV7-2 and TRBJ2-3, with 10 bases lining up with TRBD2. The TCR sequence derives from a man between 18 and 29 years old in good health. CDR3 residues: CASSQTSGKADTQYF. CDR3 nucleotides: TGTGCCAGCAGCCAAACTAGCGGGAAGGCGGATACGCAGTATTTT.